These 13 T cell receptor beta chains came from one sample sequenced in a study of shared clonotypes between healthy human individuals. Sequencing used immunoSEQ multiplex PCR; TCRdb keeps in-frame clones, though not all of them. The sample includes 400,000 to 550,000 clones, around 80% of them seen just once. Sequenced sample: PBMCs. Receptor source: a woman aged 40 to 55 in good health. Some clones in this sample may be carry-over from other donors' samples.

Only one count was recorded for this clone. The chain has TRBV5-1 and TRBJ1-1; TRBD1 might be the D (6 bases). The CDR3 length is 17 residues. Germline loops: CDR1 SGHRS, CDR2 YFSETQ. Trimming took 3 bases from V and 0 from J, leaving 18 bases between them. The CDR3 DNA reads TGCGCCAGCAGCTGGGGGCCGACAGGTATGCTGAACACTGAAGCTTTCTTT. It translates to CASSWGPTGMLNTEAFF.

V is TRBV9 and J is TRBJ2-3; D call uncertain. V was pared by 2 bases and J by 6 bases, with 10 bases between. CDR1 and CDR2 (germline): SGDLS, YYNGEE. The CDR3 length is 13 residues. This CDR3 is CASSVERRDTQYF. Written as DNA, the CDR3 is TGTGCCAGCAGCGTCGAAAGGCGGGATACGCAGTATTTT.

V is TRBV7-2 and J is TRBJ2-3; TRBD2 is a possible D gene (6 bases). The CDR3 is made up of 16 amino acids. V was clipped by 5 bases and J by 6 bases, with 21 bases between them. Germline V gene lookup returns CDR1 SGHTA and CDR2 FQGNSA. This CDR3 is CASSPRAGSDPDTQYF. CDR3 coding DNA: TGTGCCAGCAGCCCCCGGGCCGGGAGCGATCCGGATACGCAGTATTTT.

This clone turned up a few times. The chain combines TRBV7-9 with TRBJ1-4, with D perhaps matching TRBD1 (5 bases). The CDR3 sequence is 15 residues long. V was cut by 1 base and J by 10 bases, with 16 bases left in between. CDR1 and CDR2 from the germline V gene are SEHNR and FQNEAQ (reference sequence). The CDR3 here is CASSLEGPGLGKLFF. The CDR3 DNA is TGTGCCAGCAGCTTAGAAGGGCCAGGGTTGGGAAAACTGTTTTTT.

This chain connects TRBV9 to TRBJ1-2; D is uncertain. This CDR3 spans 15 amino acids. CDR1 SGDLS and CDR2 YYNGEE come from the germline V gene. V dropped 0 bases and J dropped 4 bases, with 13 bases sitting between them. The CDR3 DNA follows: TGTGCCAGCAGCGTAGCGAGCAGCCGAAGCTATGGCTACACCTTC. Its protein product is CASSVASSRSYGYTF.

The genes are TRBV28 and TRBJ1-3; D might be TRBD1 (5 bases). Germline values: CDR1 MDHEN, CDR2 SYDVKM. With 4 bases removed from V and 0 bases from J, the gap between germline ends came to 10 bases. The CDR3 runs to 15 residues. The CDR3: CASSSQARSGNTIYF. DNA for the CDR3: TGTGCCAGCAGTTCACAGGCCCGCTCTGGAAACACCATATATTTT.

The rearrangement links TRBV27 to TRBJ2-7, with TRBD1 identical over 8 bases. After removal of 5 bases from V and 3 bases from J, the junction contained 6 bases not matched to a gene. Per the germline V gene, CDR1 is MNHEY and CDR2 is SMNVEV (reference sequence). The length of the CDR3 is 14 residues. The DNA for the CDR3 is TGTGCCAGCAGTCTCCGGGACAGGCACTACGAGCAGTACTTC. Protein sequence: CASSLRDRHYEQYF.

This clone was observed once. The V gene is TRBV12-2, the J gene TRBJ2-3; no check of the table's D call, TRBD2, against the DNA was made. TRBV12-2 is annotated as a pseudogene. The CDR3 covers 17 residues. The CDR3 coding sequence is TGTGCAAGTCGCTTAGGGCCTAGCGGGGTGGGAACAGATACGCAGTATTTT. Protein product: CASRLGPSGVGTDTQYF.

The chain combines TRBV7-2 with TRBJ2-7; 7 nucleotides match TRBD1. The CDR3 length is 14 residues. The J segment lost 4 bases and the V segment lost 5 bases, leaving 8 bases of the junction unmatched. Germline loops: CDR1 SGHTA, CDR2 FQGNSA. The CDR3 reads CASSPRDSGYEQYF. CDR3 sequence (DNA): TGTGCCAGCAGCCCCCGGGACAGTGGTTACGAGCAGTACTTC.

The rearrangement links TRBV29-1 to TRBJ2-1; TRBD2 matches at 10 bases. Germline V CDR1 and CDR2: SQVTM, ANQGSEA. V trimming: 7 bases; J trimming: 4 bases; junction bases outside the gene matches: 4. The CDR3 has 13 residues. CDR3 coding DNA: TGCAGCGGGGGGACTAGCGAGTACAATGAGCAGTTCTTC. The encoded protein is CSGGTSEYNEQFF.

The rearrangement uses TRBV9 and TRBJ2-1; TRBD2 aligns across 8 bases. Germline V gives CDR1 SGDLS, CDR2 YYNGEE. The V gene end was trimmed by 4 bases and the J gene end by 0 bases; junction bases not matched to a gene: 9. The CDR3 sequence is 17 residues long. Here the CDR3 DNA reads TGTGCCAGCAGCATTAGGAGGAGCGGGAGCTCCTACAATGAGCAGTTCTTC. This codes for CASSIRRSGSSYNEQFF.

The chain has TRBV13 and TRBJ1-5; D is possibly TRBD1 (6 bases). Germline lookup yields CDR1 PRHDT and CDR2 FYEKMQ (reference sequence). CDR3 length: 16 amino acids. Trimming removed 0 bases from V and 2 bases from J, with 11 bases in between. DNA for the CDR3: TGTGCCAGCAGCTTAGGTGGGGGCTCGGGCAATCAGCCCCAGCATTTT. It specifies CASSLGGGSGNQPQHF.

The J gene is TRBJ1-1, the V gene TRBV27; maybe TRBD1 (6 bases). There are 13 residues in the CDR3. The germline V gene encodes CDR1 MNHEY and CDR2 SMNVEV (reference sequence). With 6 bases removed from V and 7 bases from J, the gap between germline ends came to 15 bases. CDR3 residues: CASRPDRWGEAFF. CDR3 in DNA: TGTGCCAGCAGACCGGACAGATGGGGTGAAGCTTTCTTT.